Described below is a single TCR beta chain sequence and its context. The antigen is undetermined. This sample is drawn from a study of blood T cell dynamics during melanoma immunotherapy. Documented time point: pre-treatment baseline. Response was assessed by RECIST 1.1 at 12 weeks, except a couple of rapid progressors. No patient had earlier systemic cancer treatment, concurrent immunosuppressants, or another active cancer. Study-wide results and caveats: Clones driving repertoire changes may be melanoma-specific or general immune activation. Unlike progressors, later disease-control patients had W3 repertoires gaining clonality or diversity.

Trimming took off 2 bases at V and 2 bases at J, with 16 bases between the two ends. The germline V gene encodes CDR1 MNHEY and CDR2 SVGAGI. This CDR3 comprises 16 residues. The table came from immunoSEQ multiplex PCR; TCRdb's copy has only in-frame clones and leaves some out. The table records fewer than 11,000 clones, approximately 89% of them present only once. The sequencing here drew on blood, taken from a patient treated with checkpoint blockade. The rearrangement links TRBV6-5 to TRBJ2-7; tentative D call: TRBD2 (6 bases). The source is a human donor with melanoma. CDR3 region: CASSYNSLAPTYEQYF. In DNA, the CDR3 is TGTGCCAGCAGTTACAATAGCCTAGCGCCAACCTACGAGCAGTACTTC.